A single sample is the source of the 31 T cell receptor beta chains below, sequenced in a study of naive and memory T cell subsets. Ligated cDNA underwent four rounds of PCR with nested alpha and beta constant region primers and SP2. Each CDR3 protein is one row after TCRdb ran MiXCR on the 5' RACE reads. The sample gives 50,000 or so distinct CDR3 sequences, approximately 7.2% of which show up once; roughly a tenth is in the top ten. The library had UMIs added by 3' ligation of an oligonucleotide to TCR cDNA. The receptor source for this set is a male donor in good health.

This clonotype was detected many times. The rearrangement joins TRBV30 to TRBJ1-1, with a possible D match to TRBD1 (5 bases). This CDR3 is built from 14 residues. CDR1 and CDR2 (germline): GTSNPN, SVGIG (reference sequence). Deletions cut 0 bases from V and 4 bases from J, with 12 bases between. DNA of the CDR3: TGTGCCTGGAGTGTAGGGGTTTCTCGCACTGAAGCTTTCTTT. It translates to CAWSVGVSRTEAFF.

J is TRBJ2-7 and V is TRBV20-1; D not certain. The CDR3 contains 14 residues. Trimming removed 1 base at V and 4 bases at J, with 14 bases between. From germline, CDR1 is DFQATT and CDR2 SNEGSKA (reference sequence). The CDR3 nucleotides read TGCAGTGCTAGAGGACTGAATAGTATATACGAGCAGTACTTC. Its protein is CSARGLNSIYEQYF.

The chain has TRBV3-1 and TRBJ1-3; D remains ambiguous. CDR1 and CDR2 from the germline V gene are LGHDT and YNNKEL (reference sequence). Trimming pared 11 bases from V and 0 bases from J, leaving 11 bases between. This CDR3 is built from 13 residues. CDR3 nucleotides: TGTGCCGCCTCAGGAGTCTCTGGAAACACCATATATTTT. This translates into CAASGVSGNTIYF.

The V call is TRBV29-1, the J call TRBJ2-7, with TRBD2 matching 15 bases. The CDR3 extends over 16 amino acids. Germline V gene lookup returns CDR1 SQVTM and CDR2 ANQGSEA. Germline trimming cut 6 bases from V and 3 bases from J; bases unmatched to any gene: 9. The CDR3 region is CSVAGTSGGSNYEQYF. CDR3 DNA: TGCAGCGTAGCCGGGACTAGCGGGGGGTCCAACTACGAGCAGTACTTC.

This clonotype was seen many times. The chain joins TRBV20-1 to TRBJ2-5, with 8 bases identical to TRBD2. The CDR3 covers 15 residues. Losses at the gene ends were 5 bases for V and 5 bases for J; bases not matched to a gene: 13. From germline, CDR1 is DFQATT and CDR2 SNEGSKA (reference sequence). CDR3 residues: CSAHPAGGAGETQYF. The DNA of the CDR3 is TGCAGTGCTCACCCAGCCGGGGGGGCCGGGGAGACCCAGTACTTC.

The chain has TRBV6-1 and TRBJ1-5; a weak D match, TRBD1 (5 bases). Trimming removed 0 bases at V and 3 bases at J, with 9 bases between. Germline V gene data show CDR1 as MNHNS and CDR2 as SASEGT. This CDR3 comprises 15 residues. The CDR3 sequence: CASSEARQYNQPQHF. CDR3 DNA sequence: TGTGCCAGCAGTGAAGCCAGACAGTACAATCAGCCCCAGCATTTT.

This clonotype was seen only a few times. CDR3: CASTLTRNTGELFF. The CDR3 coding sequence is TGTGCCAGCACCTTAACAAGGAACACCGGGGAGCTGTTTTTT. V is TRBV6-5 and J is TRBJ2-2; D remains unclear. This CDR3 region has 14 residues. The V end lost 7 bases, the J end lost 1 base, and 10 bases lay between the germline ends. Per the germline V gene, CDR1 is MNHEY and CDR2 is SVGAGI.

This clonotype was detected ten times or more. The chain joins TRBV6-2 or TRBV6-3 to TRBJ1-1; the D gene is possibly TRBD1 (6 bases). Trimming cost V 6 bases and J 5 bases, with 16 bases left between them. The CDR3 length is 14 residues. CDR1 is MNHEY and CDR2 is SVGEGT in the germline V gene. The CDR3: CASSRGGATTEAFF. DNA of the CDR3: TGTGCCAGCAGCCGCGGGGGGGCAACGACTGAAGCTTTCTTT.

This clonotype was detected many times. This chain links TRBV6-5 with TRBJ1-2; the D gene is possibly TRBD1 (5 bases). CDR1 and CDR2 from the germline V gene are MNHEY and SVGAGI. This CDR3 region has 15 residues. The V end lost 7 bases, the J end lost 1 base, and 16 bases lay between the germline ends. The CDR3 region has the DNA TGTGCCAGCAAAACAGGCGGGGGGGGTAACTATGGCTACACCTTC. Encoded protein: CASKTGGGGNYGYTF.

This clonotype was seen more than once but under ten times. The chain uses TRBV18 and TRBJ2-5; no definite D call. The V end was cut by 3 bases, the J end by 5 bases, with 7 bases between. Germline V gives CDR1 KGHSH, CDR2 LQKENI. The CDR3 consists of 12 residues. As DNA, the CDR3 is TGTGCCAGCTCACCGATTGGGGAGACCCAGTACTTC. This translates into CASSPIGETQYF.

This clonotype was counted only a few times. The rearrangement joins TRBV12-3 or TRBV12-4 to TRBJ1-1; D uncertain. This CDR3 contains 14 residues. The V gene lost 6 bases and the J gene lost 0 bases, with 11 bases spanning the gap. The CDR3 sequence is CASRIHDLNTEAFF. The CDR3 DNA reads as TGTGCCAGCAGGATTCACGATTTGAACACTGAAGCTTTCTTT.

The CDR3 loop reads CASSITSSYNEQFF. As DNA, the CDR3 is TGTGCCAGCAGTATTACATCCTCCTACAATGAGCAGTTCTTC. This chain links TRBV9 with TRBJ2-1; D call uncertain. Germline values: CDR1 SGDLS, CDR2 YYNGEE. The CDR3 has 14 residues. V was cut by 5 bases and J by 0 bases, with 9 bases left in between. Together with reference TRBV9 and TRBJ2-1, the CDR3 gives the full variable domain: DSGVTQTPKHLITATGQRVTLRCSPRSGDLSVYWYQQSLDQGLQFLIQYYNGEERAKGNILERFSAQQFPDLHSELNLSSLELGDSALYFCASSITSSYNEQFFGPGTRLTVL.

This clonotype was recorded at least ten times. The gene calls are TRBV4-1 and TRBJ2-7, with 10 bases identical to TRBD2. The CDR3 is 18 amino acids. Losses at the gene ends were 1 base for V and 2 bases for J; bases not matched to a gene: 11. Germline values: CDR1 MGHRA, CDR2 YSYEKL. The DNA for the CDR3 is TGCGCCAGCAGCCAAGGGGGGACTAGCGATTGGGGGCCCTACGAGCAGTACTTC. Its protein product is CASSQGGTSDWGPYEQYF.

This clonotype has just a few counts. This chain uses TRBV10-3 with TRBJ2-3; 7 positions match TRBD2. Germline V gives CDR1 ENHRY, CDR2 SYGVKD. This CDR3 comprises 14 residues. V trimming: 6 bases; J trimming: 0 bases; junction bases outside the gene matches: 3. CDR3 sequence (DNA): TGTGCCATCAGCGGACTAGGGAGCACAGATACGCAGTATTTT. Translated, it gives CAISGLGSTDTQYF.

This clonotype was counted between two and nine times. The CDR3 sequence is CASSLRGEGSTEAFF. As DNA, the CDR3 is TGTGCCAGCAGTCTAAGGGGTGAGGGTAGCACTGAAGCTTTCTTT. This chain uses TRBV6-6 with TRBJ1-1; perhaps TRBD1 as D (5 bases). Per the germline V gene, CDR1 is MNHNY and CDR2 is SVGAGI (reference sequence). The CDR3 is 15 amino acids. V was pared by 5 bases and J by 4 bases, with 17 bases between.

On this clonotype: This may be a read error: a much more frequent sequence differs by one nucleotide. V and J are TRBV2 and TRBJ2-2, with 12 bases matching TRBD2. In germline, CDR1 is SNHLY, CDR2 FYNNEI. This CDR3 is 16 amino acids long. CDR3 DNA sequence: TGTGCCAGCAGTGGGACTAGCGGGGCTGACACCGGGGAGATGTTTTTT. Its translation is CASSGTSGADTGEMFF. Supplemented by reference TRBV2 and TRBJ2-2, the full variable domain reads EPEVTQTPSHQVTQMGQEVILRCVPISNHLYFYWYRQILGQKVEFLVSFYNNEISEKSEIFDDQFSVERPDGSNFTLKIRSTKLEDSAMYFCASSGTSGADTGEMFFGEGSRLTVL.

This clonotype was seen many times. In DNA, the CDR3 is TGTGCCAGCAGCTTAGGTGCTAGCGGCTACAATGAGCAGTTCTTC. Translated: CASSLGASGYNEQFF. The chain combines TRBV7-9 with TRBJ2-1, with 7 bases aligning to TRBD2. Germline CDR1 reads SEHNR; CDR2 reads FQNEAQ (reference sequence). The CDR3 is 15 amino acids. After removal of 1 base from V and 3 bases from J, the junction contained 3 bases not matched to a gene.

This clonotype was observed a few times. The rearrangement joins TRBV7-9 to TRBJ2-3, with 10 bases matching TRBD1. Looked up from germline, CDR1 is SEHNR and CDR2 is FQNEAQ (reference sequence). Trimming at V came to 6 bases and at J to 6 bases, leaving 6 bases not matched to a gene. The CDR3 length is 14 residues. The CDR3 DNA is TGTGCCAGCAGGGAGACAGGGGGCCCGGATACGCAGTATTTT. Its protein product is CASRETGGPDTQYF.

The chain combines TRBV12-3 or TRBV12-4 with TRBJ2-1, with TRBD1 matching 8 bases. The length of the CDR3 is 15 residues. Germline trimming cut 5 bases from V and 4 bases from J; bases unmatched to any gene: 7. The CDR3 spells CASSPTGGRYNEQFF. The CDR3, as DNA: TGTGCCAGCAGTCCAACAGGGGGTCGGTACAATGAGCAGTTCTTC.

This clonotype was seen ten or more times. The chain is built from TRBV28 and TRBJ2-5; 8 nucleotides line up with TRBD2. The CDR3 extends over 15 amino acids. The ends lost 6 bases at V and 1 base at J; junction bases unmatched: 7. Germline V lookup: CDR1 MDHEN, CDR2 SYDVKM. CDR3 loop: CASSLGLAAQETQYF. The DNA of the CDR3 is TGTGCCAGCAGCCTTGGACTAGCAGCCCAAGAGACCCAGTACTTC.

The sample holds many counts of this clonotype. The chain uses TRBV6-1 and TRBJ1-3, with a tentative D call TRBD1 (5 bases). The CDR3 is 17 residues long. CDR1 is MNHNS, CDR2 SASEGT, per germline. Trimming pared 0 bases from V and 3 bases from J, leaving 15 bases between. The DNA for the CDR3 is TGTGCCAGCAGTGAAGCGGGATGGAAGGGGAGTGGAAACACCATATATTTT. Translated: CASSEAGWKGSGNTIYF.

The CDR3 nucleotides read TGCGCCAGCAGCTTGGGAGGGAGAGACGGCGGGGAGCTGTTTTTT. It is translated as CASSLGGRDGGELFF. This chain connects TRBV5-1 to TRBJ2-2, with D possibly matching TRBD2 (5 bases). Per germline, CDR1 SGHRS and CDR2 YFSETQ. The CDR3 length is 15 residues. Between the trimmed V and J ends, which lost 0 bases and 7 bases, there was a span of 13 bases. Looking up the rest from reference TRBV5-1 and TRBJ2-2 gives the full variable domain: KAGVTQTPRYLIKTRGQQVTLSCSPISGHRSVSWYQQTPGQGLQFLFEYFSETQRNKGNFPGRFSGRQFSNSRSEMNVSTLELGDSALYLCASSLGGRDGGELFFGEGSRLTVL.

This clonotype was counted a few times. This sequence joins TRBV3-1 and TRBJ2-5, with TRBD2 matching 12 bases. The CDR3 runs to 17 residues. Germline trimming cut 1 base from V and 1 base from J; bases unmatched to any gene: 4. CDR1 and CDR2 from the germline V gene are LGHDT and YNNKEL (reference sequence). The CDR3 sequence: CASSQGGGLAGQETQYF. The CDR3 nucleotides are TGTGCCAGCAGCCAAGGGGGGGGACTAGCGGGCCAAGAGACCCAGTACTTC.

The chain's CDR3 is CASSYTYGQEANYGYTF. Written as DNA, the CDR3 is TGTGCCAGCAGTTACACGTATGGGCAGGAAGCTAACTATGGCTACACCTTC. This chain connects TRBV6-6 to TRBJ1-2; D gene unclear. V gave up 2 bases and J gave up 0 bases, with 16 bases separating them. CDR3 length: 17 residues. The germline V gene has CDR1 MNHNY and CDR2 SVGAGI (reference sequence).

The chain employs TRBV9 and TRBJ2-2; D may be TRBD1 or TRBD2 (6 bases each). V was shortened by 0 bases and J by 3 bases, with 27 bases between the two germline ends. Germline V gene lookup returns CDR1 SGDLS and CDR2 YYNGEE. The CDR3 contains 21 residues. The CDR3 sequence is CASSVVSTTGAGFRDTGELFF. Written as DNA, the CDR3 is TGTGCCAGCAGCGTAGTCAGTACGACGGGGGCAGGTTTCCGGGACACCGGGGAGCTGTTTTTT.

V usage is TRBV11-2 and J usage is TRBJ2-3; D call uncertain. Germline V gene data show CDR1 as SGHAT and CDR2 as FQNNGV. The CDR3 contains 14 residues. Trimming took 0 bases from V and 9 from J, leaving 13 bases between them. CDR3 protein: CASSLDLAGSTQYF. The CDR3 nucleotides are TGTGCCAGCAGCTTAGATCTCGCTGGGTCGACGCAGTATTTT.

Many counts were recorded for this clonotype. The DNA for the CDR3 is TGTGCCAGCAGCCGGGACCTCGGGCTCTACGAGCAGTACTTC. Encoded protein: CASSRDLGLYEQYF. V and J are TRBV2 and TRBJ2-7; D might be TRBD1 or TRBD2, each matching 5 bases. CDR1 and CDR2 from the germline V gene are SNHLY and FYNNEI. The V and J ends lost 6 bases and 3 bases respectively, with 15 bases between them. The CDR3 extends over 14 amino acids.

The rearrangement links TRBV6-1 to TRBJ1-1, with TRBD1 matching over 8 bases. Unmatched junction bases numbered 18, after V lost 2 bases and J lost 13 bases. The CDR3 is 16 residues long. Germline CDR1 reads MNHNS; CDR2 reads SASEGT. CDR3 protein: CASSESHPGQAFFDFF. CDR3 in DNA: TGTGCCAGCAGTGAATCTCATCCGGGACAGGCGTTTTTTGATTTCTTT.

The gene calls are TRBV6-6 and TRBJ2-1; D gene unclear. V lost 0 bases and J 8 bases, leaving 11 bases between the germline ends. CDR1 and CDR2 from the germline V gene are MNHNY and SVGAGI (reference sequence). The CDR3 extends over 14 amino acids. Here the CDR3 DNA reads TGTGCCAGCAGTTACTCGGTAGACCGTGATGAGCAGTTCTTC. It codes for CASSYSVDRDEQFF.

The table lists this clonotype with many counts. V usage is TRBV9 and J usage is TRBJ2-2; 9 bases agree with TRBD1. With V trimmed by 4 bases and J by 3 bases, 7 bases remained unmatched. The CDR3 is 16 amino acids. In germline, CDR1 is SGDLS, CDR2 YYNGEE. Here the CDR3 DNA reads TGTGCCAGCAGCTCCCCACAGGGGGCAGACACCGGGGAGCTGTTTTTT. Amino acid sequence: CASSSPQGADTGELFF. Full variable domain (outside the CDR3, taken from reference TRBV9 and TRBJ2-2): DSGVTQTPKHLITATGQRVTLRCSPRSGDLSVYWYQQSLDQGLQFLIQYYNGEERAKGNILERFSAQQFPDLHSELNLSSLELGDSALYFCASSSPQGADTGELFFGEGSRLTVL.

This clonotype has a handful of counts. This rearrangement joins TRBV5-1 to TRBJ2-5; 7 nucleotides agree with TRBD1. J gave up 3 bases and V 4 bases, and 9 bases lay outside the gene matches. The V gene's germline CDR1 is SGHRS and CDR2 YFSETQ. CDR3 length: 15 residues. The CDR3 bases are TGCGCCAGCAGCCCCCCTGGCCAGGGGGAAGAGACCCAGTACTTC. This sequence encodes CASSPPGQGEETQYF.